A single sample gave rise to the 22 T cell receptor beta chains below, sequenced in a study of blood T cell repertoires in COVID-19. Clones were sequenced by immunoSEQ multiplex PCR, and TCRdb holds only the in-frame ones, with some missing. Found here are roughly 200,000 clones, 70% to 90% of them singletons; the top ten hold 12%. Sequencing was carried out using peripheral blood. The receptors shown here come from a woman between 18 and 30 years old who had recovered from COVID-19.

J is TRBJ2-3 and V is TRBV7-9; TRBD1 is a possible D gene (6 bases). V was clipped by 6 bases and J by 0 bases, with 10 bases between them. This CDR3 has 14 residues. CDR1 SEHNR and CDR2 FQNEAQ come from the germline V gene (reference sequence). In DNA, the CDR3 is TGTGCCAGCAGACAGGGTGTTAGCACAGATACGCAGTATTTT. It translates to CASRQGVSTDTQYF.

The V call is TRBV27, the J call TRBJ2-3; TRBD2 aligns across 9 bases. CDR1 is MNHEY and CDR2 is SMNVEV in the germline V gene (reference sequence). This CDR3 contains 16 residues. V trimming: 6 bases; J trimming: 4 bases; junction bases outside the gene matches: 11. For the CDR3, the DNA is TGTGCCAGCAGCCCTCTAAGTAGCGGGAGATCAGATACGCAGTATTTT. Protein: CASSPLSSGRSDTQYF.

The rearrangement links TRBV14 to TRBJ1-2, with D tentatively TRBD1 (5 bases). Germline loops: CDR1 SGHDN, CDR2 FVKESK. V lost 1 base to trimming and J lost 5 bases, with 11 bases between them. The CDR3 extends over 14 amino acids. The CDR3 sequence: CASSQVGGAYGYTF. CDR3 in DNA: TGTGCCAGCAGCCAAGTCGGAGGGGCGTATGGCTACACCTTC.

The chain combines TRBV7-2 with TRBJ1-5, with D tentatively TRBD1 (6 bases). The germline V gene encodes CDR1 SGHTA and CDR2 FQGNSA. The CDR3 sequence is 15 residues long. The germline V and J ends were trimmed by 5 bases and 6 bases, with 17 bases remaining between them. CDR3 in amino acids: CASSRGQGGGQPQHF. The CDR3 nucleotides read TGTGCCAGCAGCCGGGGCCAGGGAGGGGGTCAGCCCCAGCATTTT.

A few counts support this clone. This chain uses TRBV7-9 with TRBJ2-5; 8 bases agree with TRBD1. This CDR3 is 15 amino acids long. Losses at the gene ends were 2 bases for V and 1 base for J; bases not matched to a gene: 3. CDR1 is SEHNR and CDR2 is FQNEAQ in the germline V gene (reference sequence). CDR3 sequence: CASSLRTGSQETQYF. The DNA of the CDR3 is TGTGCCAGCAGCTTAAGGACAGGGAGCCAAGAGACCCAGTACTTC.

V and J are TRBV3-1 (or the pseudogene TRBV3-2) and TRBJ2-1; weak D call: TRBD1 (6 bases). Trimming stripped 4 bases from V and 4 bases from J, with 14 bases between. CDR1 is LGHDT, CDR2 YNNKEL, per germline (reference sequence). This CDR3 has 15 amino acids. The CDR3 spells CASSPYGTGYNEQFF. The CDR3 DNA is TGTGCCAGCAGCCCGTACGGAACAGGGTACAATGAGCAGTTCTTC.

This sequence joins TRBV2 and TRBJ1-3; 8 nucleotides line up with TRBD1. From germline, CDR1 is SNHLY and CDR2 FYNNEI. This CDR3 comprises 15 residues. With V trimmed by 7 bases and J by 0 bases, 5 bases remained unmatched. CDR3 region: CASTQQGVSGNTIYF. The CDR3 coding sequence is TGTGCCAGCACTCAACAGGGGGTCTCTGGAAACACCATATATTTT.

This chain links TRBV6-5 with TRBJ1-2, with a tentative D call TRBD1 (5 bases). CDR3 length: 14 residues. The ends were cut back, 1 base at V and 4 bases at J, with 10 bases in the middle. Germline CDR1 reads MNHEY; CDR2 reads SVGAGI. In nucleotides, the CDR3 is TGTGCCAGCAGTTACTATGGGGCGTCCTATGGCTACACCTTC. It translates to CASSYYGASYGYTF.

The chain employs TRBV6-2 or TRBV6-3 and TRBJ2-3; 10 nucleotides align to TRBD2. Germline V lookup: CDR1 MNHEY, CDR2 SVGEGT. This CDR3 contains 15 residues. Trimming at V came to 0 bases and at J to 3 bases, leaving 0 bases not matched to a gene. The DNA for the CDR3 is TGTGCCAGCAGTTACTCGGGACTAGCGACAGATACGCAGTATTTT. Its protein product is CASSYSGLATDTQYF.

CDR3 residues: CASSAGGSSSYNEQFF. CDR3 nucleotide sequence: TGTGCCAGCAGCGCGGGCGGGTCGAGCTCCTACAATGAGCAGTTCTTC. The chain recombines TRBV9 with TRBJ2-1; a possible D gene is TRBD2 (5 bases). The CDR3 extends over 16 amino acids. Germline lookup yields CDR1 SGDLS and CDR2 YYNGEE. Trimming took off 3 bases at V and 0 bases at J, with 13 bases between the two ends.

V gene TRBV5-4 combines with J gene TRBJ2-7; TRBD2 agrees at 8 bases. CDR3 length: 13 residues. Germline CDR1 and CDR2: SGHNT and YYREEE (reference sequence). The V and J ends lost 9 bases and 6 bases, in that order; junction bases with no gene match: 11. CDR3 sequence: CAMGAGVISEQYF. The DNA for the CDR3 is TGTGCCATGGGAGCGGGAGTTATCTCCGAGCAGTACTTC.

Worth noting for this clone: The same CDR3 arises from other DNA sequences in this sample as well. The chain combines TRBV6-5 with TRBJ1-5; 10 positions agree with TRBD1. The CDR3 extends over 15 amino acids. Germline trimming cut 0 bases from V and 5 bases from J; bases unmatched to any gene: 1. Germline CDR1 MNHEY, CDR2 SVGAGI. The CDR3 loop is CASSYSGTGDQPQHF. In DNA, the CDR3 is TGTGCCAGCAGTTACTCTGGGACAGGGGATCAGCCCCAGCATTTT.

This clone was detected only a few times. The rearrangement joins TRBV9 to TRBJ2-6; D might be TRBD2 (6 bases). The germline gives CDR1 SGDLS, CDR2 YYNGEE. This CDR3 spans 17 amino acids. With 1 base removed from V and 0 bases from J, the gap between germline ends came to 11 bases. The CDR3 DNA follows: TGTGCCAGCAGCGTACGGGGGATCCCCTCTGGGGCCAACGTCCTGACTTTC. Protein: CASSVRGIPSGANVLTF. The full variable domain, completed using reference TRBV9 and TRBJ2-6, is DSGVTQTPKHLITATGQRVTLRCSPRSGDLSVYWYQQSLDQGLQFLIQYYNGEERAKGNILERFSAQQFPDLHSELNLSSLELGDSALYFCASSVRGIPSGANVLTFGAGSRLTVL.

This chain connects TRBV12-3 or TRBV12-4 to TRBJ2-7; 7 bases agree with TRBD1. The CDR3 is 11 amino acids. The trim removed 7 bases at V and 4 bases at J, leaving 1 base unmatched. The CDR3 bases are TGTGCCAGCACACAGGGGTACGAGCAGTACTTC. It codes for CASTQGYEQYF.

The CDR3 spells CASSLISGTGIANTEAFF. For the CDR3, the DNA is TGTGCCAGCAGTTTAATATCCGGGACAGGGATAGCGAACACTGAAGCTTTCTTT. This rearrangement joins TRBV6-2 or TRBV6-3 to TRBJ1-1; 9 bases match TRBD1. J gave up 1 base and V 4 bases, and 13 bases lay outside the gene matches. Germline assignment: CDR1 MNHEY and CDR2 SVGEGT. CDR3 length: 18 residues.

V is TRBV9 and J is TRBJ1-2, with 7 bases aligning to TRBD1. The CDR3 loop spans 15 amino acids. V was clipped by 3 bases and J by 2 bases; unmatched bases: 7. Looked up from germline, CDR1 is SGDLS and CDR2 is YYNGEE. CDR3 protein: CASSAWDRPNYGYTF. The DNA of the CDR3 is TGTGCCAGCAGCGCATGGGACAGACCAAACTATGGCTACACCTTC.

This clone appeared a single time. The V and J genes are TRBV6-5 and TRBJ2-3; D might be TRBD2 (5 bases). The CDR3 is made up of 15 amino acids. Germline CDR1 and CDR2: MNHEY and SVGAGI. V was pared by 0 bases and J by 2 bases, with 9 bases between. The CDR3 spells CASSYSRAVTDTQYF. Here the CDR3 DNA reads TGTGCCAGCAGTTACTCGAGAGCGGTCACAGATACGCAGTATTTT.

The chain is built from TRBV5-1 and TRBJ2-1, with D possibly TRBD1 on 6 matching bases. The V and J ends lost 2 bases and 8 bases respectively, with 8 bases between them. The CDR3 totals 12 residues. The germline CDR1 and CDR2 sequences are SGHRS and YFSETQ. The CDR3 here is CASSLQGYEQFF. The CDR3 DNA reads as TGCGCCAGCAGCTTACAGGGCTATGAGCAGTTCTTC.

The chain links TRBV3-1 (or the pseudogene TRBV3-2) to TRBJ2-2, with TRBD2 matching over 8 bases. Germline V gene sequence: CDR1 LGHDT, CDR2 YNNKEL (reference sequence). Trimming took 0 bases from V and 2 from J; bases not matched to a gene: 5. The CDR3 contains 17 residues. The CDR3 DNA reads TGTGCCAGCAGCCAAGAGGGGAGCGGGGGTAACACCGGGGAGCTGTTTTTT. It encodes CASSQEGSGGNTGELFF.

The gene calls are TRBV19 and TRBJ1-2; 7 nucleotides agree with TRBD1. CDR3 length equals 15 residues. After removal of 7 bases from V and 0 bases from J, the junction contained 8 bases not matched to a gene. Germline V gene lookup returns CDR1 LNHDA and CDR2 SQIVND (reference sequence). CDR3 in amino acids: CASTPGTAANYGYTF. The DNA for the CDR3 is TGTGCCAGTACCCCAGGGACAGCTGCTAACTATGGCTACACCTTC.

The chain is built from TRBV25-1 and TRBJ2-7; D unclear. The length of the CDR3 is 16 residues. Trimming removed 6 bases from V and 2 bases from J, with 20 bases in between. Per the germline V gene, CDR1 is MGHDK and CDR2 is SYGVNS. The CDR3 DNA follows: TGTGCCAGCAGCGACCCCGGCCACAGCAACACCTACGAGCAGTACTTC. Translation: CASSDPGHSNTYEQYF.

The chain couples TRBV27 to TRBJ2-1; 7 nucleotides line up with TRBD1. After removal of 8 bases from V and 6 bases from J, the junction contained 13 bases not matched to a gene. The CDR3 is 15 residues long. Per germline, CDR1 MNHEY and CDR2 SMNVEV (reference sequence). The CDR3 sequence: CASRIGQGVSNEQFF. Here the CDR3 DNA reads TGTGCCAGCCGTATTGGCCAGGGGGTCTCCAATGAGCAGTTCTTC.